A single sample gave rise to the 5 T cell receptor beta chains below, sequenced in a study of blood T cell repertoires in COVID-19. The repertoire was sequenced with immunoSEQ multiplex PCR; TCRdb's copy has only in-frame clones and lacks some. This table holds about 120,000 clones, 80% to 90% found once. The material sequenced was peripheral blood. The source is a human donor with acute or convalescent COVID-19. The donor label of this sample is uncertain.

This clone came up a few times. This chain joins TRBV13 and TRBJ2-7; unclear D gene. This CDR3 has 15 amino acids. Trimming took off 5 bases at V and 0 bases at J, with 14 bases between the two ends. Germline lookup yields CDR1 PRHDT and CDR2 FYEKMQ (reference sequence). CDR3 loop: CASSRKPPSSYEQYF. The CDR3, as DNA: TGTGCCAGCAGCAGAAAACCCCCTAGCTCCTACGAGCAGTACTTC.

This chain joins TRBV6-1 and TRBJ2-7; 7 nucleotides align to TRBD2. Germline CDR1 reads MNHNS; CDR2 reads SASEGT. V shed 0 bases and J 2 bases; nucleotides not matched to a gene: 4. CDR3 size: 15 residues. The CDR3 region has the DNA TGTGCCAGCAGTGAAGCGCCCCTAGCGGCCTACGAGCAGTACTTC. Amino acids: CASSEAPLAAYEQYF.

As regards this clone: A read error may account for a junction end that differs from germline. The chain is built from TRBV10-3 and TRBJ1-1, with 7 bases fitting TRBD1. The V gene's germline CDR1 is ENHRY and CDR2 SYGVKD. There are 13 residues in the CDR3. CDR3 bases: TGTGCCATCAAATTGGGACAGAACGCTGAAGCTTTCTTT. This codes for CAIKLGQNAEAFF.

This chain joins TRBV5-1 and TRBJ2-7; D gene ambiguous. V was clipped by 0 bases and J by 3 bases, with 7 bases between them. The CDR3 totals 13 residues. Germline lookup yields CDR1 SGHRS and CDR2 YFSETQ. CDR3 sequence reads: CASSLVGGYEQYF. In DNA form, the CDR3 reads TGCGCCAGCAGCTTGGTCGGCGGCTACGAGCAGTACTTC.

The J gene is TRBJ2-3, the V gene TRBV18, with 9 positions matching TRBD2. The germline V gene encodes CDR1 KGHSH and CDR2 LQKENI. The junction had 7 bases not matched to a gene; V was cut back by 6 bases and J by 3 bases. This CDR3 contains 15 residues. The CDR3 DNA is TGTGCCAGCTCCTTCTTGACTAGCGGTACAGATACGCAGTATTTT. Translated, it gives CASSFLTSGTDTQYF. The full variable domain, in which reference TRBV18 and TRBJ2-3 provide the parts outside the CDR3, is NAGVMQNPRHLVRRRGQEARLRCSPMKGHSHVYWYRQLPEEGLKFMVYLQKENIIDESGMPKERFSAEFPKEGPSILRIQQVVRGDSAAYFCASSFLTSGTDTQYFGPGTRLTVL.